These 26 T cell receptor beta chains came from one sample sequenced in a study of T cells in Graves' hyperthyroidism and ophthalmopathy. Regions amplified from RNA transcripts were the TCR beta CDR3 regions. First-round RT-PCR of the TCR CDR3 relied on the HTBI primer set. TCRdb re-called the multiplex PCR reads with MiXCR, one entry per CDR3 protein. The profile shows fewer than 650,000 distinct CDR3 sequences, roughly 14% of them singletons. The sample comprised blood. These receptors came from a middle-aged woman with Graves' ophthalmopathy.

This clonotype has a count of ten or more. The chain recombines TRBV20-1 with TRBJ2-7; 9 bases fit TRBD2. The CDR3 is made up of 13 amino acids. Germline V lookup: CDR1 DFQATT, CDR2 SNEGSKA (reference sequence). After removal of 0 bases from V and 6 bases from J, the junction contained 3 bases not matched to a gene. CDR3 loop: CSARDWTSAEQYF. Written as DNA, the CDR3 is TGCAGTGCTAGAGATTGGACTAGCGCCGAGCAGTACTTC.

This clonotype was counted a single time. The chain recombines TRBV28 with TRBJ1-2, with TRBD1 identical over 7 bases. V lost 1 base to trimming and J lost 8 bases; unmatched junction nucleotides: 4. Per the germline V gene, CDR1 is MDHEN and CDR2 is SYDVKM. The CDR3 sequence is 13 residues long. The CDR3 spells CASSLSEQGGYTF. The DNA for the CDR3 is TGTGCCAGCAGTTTATCCGAACAGGGGGGCTACACCTTC.

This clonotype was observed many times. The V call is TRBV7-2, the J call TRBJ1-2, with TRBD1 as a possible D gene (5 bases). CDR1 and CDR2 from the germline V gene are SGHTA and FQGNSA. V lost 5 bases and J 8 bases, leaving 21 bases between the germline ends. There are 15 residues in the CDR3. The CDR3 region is CASSHDFQGYKGYTF. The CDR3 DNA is TGTGCCAGCAGCCATGACTTTCAGGGTTATAAGGGCTACACCTTC.

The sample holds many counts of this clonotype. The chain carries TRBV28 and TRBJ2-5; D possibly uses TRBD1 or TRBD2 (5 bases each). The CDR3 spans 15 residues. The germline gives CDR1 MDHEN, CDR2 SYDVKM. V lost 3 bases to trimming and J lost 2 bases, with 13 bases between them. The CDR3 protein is CASSFRIEGQETQYF. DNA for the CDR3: TGTGCCAGCAGTTTCCGAATAGAGGGGCAAGAGACCCAGTACTTC.

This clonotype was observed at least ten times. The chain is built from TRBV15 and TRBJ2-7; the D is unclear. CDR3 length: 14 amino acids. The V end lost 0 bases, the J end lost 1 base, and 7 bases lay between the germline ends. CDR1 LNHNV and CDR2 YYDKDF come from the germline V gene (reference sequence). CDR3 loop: CATSRDEVSYEQYF. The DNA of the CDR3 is TGTGCCACCAGCAGAGATGAGGTTTCCTACGAGCAGTACTTC.

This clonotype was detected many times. Written as DNA, the CDR3 is TGCAGTGCTCCACGAGAGGACAGCCTGAACACTGAAGCTTTCTTT. This encodes CSAPREDSLNTEAFF. The V and J genes are TRBV20-1 and TRBJ1-1, with D possibly matching TRBD1 (6 bases). There are 15 residues in the CDR3. CDR1 and CDR2 from the germline V gene are DFQATT and SNEGSKA (reference sequence). Trimming removed 5 bases from V and 0 bases from J, with 16 bases in between.

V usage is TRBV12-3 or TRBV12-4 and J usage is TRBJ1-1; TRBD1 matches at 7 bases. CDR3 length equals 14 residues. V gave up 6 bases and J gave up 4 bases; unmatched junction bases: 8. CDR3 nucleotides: TGTGCCAGCAGCCGACAGGGAAGCGCCACTGAAGCTTTCTTT. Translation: CASSRQGSATEAFF.

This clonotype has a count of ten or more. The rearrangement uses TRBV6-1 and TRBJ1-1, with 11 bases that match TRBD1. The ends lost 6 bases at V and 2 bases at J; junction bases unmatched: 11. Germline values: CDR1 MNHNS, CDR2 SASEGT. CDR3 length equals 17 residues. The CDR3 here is CASRGTGTGGSNTEAFF. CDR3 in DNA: TGTGCCAGCAGGGGTACTGGGACAGGGGGTTCCAACACTGAAGCTTTCTTT.

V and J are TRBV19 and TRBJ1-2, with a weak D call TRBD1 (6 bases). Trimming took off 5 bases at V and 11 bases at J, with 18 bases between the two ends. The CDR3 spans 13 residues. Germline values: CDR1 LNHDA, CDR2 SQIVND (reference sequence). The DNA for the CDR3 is TGTGCCAGTAGTGGGTTAAAGGGGGTGAGGTACACCTTC. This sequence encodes CASSGLKGVRYTF.

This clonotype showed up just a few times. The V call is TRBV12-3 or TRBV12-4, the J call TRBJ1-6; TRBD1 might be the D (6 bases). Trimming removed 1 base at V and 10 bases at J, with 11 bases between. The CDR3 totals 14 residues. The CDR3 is CASSLEGVGSPLHF. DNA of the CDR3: TGTGCCAGCAGTTTAGAGGGGGTTGGCTCACCCCTCCACTTT.

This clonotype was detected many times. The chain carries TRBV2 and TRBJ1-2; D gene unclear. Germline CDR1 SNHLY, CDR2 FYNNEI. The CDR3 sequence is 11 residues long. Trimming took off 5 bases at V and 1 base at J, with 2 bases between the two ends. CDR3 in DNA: TGTGCCAGCAGTCGTAACTATGGCTACACCTTC. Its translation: CASSRNYGYTF. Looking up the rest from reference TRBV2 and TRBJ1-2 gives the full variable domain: EPEVTQTPSHQVTQMGQEVILRCVPISNHLYFYWYRQILGQKVEFLVSFYNNEISEKSEIFDDQFSVERPDGSNFTLKIRSTKLEDSAMYFCASSRNYGYTFGSGTRLTVV.

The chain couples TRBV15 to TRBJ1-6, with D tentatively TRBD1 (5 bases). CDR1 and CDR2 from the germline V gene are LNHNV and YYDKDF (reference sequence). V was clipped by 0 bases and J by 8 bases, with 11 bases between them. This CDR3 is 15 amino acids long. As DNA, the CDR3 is TGTGCCACCAGCAGAGATGAAAAAGGGGATTCACCCCTCCACTTT. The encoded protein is CATSRDEKGDSPLHF.

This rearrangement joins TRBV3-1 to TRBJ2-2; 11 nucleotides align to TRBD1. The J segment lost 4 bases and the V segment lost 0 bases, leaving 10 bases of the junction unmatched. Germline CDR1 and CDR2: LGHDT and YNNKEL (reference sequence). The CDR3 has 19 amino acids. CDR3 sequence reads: CASSQDRGQGEGITGELFF. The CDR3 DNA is TGTGCCAGCAGCCAAGATAGGGGACAGGGGGAAGGCATCACCGGGGAGCTGTTTTTT. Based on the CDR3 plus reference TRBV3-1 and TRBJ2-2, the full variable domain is DTAVSQTPKYLVTQMGNDKSIKCEQNLGHDTMYWYKQDSKKFLKIMFSYNNKELIINETVPNRFSPKSPDKAHLNLHINSLELGDSAVYFCASSQDRGQGEGITGELFFGEGSRLTVL.

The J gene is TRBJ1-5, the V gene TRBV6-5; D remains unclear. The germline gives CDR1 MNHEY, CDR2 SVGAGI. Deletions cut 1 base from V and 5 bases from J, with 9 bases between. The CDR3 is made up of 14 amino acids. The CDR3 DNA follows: TGTGCCAGCAGTTACTTCGCAGGATATCAGCCCCAGCATTTT. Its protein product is CASSYFAGYQPQHF.

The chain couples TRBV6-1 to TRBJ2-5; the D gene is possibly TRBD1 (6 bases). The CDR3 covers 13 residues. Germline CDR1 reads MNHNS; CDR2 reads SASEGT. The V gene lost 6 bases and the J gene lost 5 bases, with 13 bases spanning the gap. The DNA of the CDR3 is TGTGCCAGCAGGCCACAGGGTCGGGAGACCCAGTACTTC. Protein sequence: CASRPQGRETQYF.

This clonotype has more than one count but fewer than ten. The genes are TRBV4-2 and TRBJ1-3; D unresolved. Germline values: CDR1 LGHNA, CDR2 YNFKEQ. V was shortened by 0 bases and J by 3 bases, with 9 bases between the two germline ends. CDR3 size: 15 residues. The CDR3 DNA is TGTGCCAGCAGCCAAGACCCGGCTGGTGGAAACACCATATATTTT. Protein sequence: CASSQDPAGGNTIYF.

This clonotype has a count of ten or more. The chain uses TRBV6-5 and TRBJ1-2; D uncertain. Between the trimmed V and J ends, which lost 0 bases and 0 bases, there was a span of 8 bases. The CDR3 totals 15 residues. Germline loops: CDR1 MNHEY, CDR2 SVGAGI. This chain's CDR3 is CASSYSSWSNYGYTF. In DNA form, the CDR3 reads TGTGCCAGCAGTTACTCCTCCTGGTCTAACTATGGCTACACCTTC.

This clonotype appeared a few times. CDR3 loop: CATGGPNQETQYF. CDR3 nucleotides: TGTGCCACCGGAGGCCCTAATCAAGAGACCCAGTACTTC. The chain carries TRBV15 and TRBJ2-5, with D perhaps matching TRBD2 (5 bases). Germline V lookup: CDR1 LNHNV, CDR2 YYDKDF (reference sequence). Trimming took off 8 bases at V and 2 bases at J, with 12 bases between the two ends. There are 13 residues in the CDR3.

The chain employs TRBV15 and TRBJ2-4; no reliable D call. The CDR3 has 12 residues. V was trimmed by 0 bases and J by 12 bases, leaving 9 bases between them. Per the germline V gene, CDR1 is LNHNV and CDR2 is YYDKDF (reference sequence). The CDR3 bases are TGTGCCACCAGCAGAGATTTAGGACGTCAGTACTTC. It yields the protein CATSRDLGRQYF.

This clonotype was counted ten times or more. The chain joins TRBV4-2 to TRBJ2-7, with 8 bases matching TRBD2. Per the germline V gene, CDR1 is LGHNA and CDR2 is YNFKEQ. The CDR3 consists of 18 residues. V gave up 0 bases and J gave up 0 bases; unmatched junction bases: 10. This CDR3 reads CASSQDQLAETLSYEQYF. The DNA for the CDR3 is TGTGCCAGCAGCCAAGATCAACTAGCGGAAACTCTCTCCTACGAGCAGTACTTC.

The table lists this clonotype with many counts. CDR3 in DNA: TGTGCCAGCAGTTTAGGTAGGACCAGCTCTGGAAACACCATATATTTT. Protein sequence: CASSLGRTSSGNTIYF. This chain joins TRBV12-3 or TRBV12-4 and TRBJ1-3; unclear D gene. The V end lost 1 base, the J end lost 0 bases, and 10 bases lay between the germline ends. This CDR3 is built from 16 residues.

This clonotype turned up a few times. DNA for the CDR3: TGCGCCAGCAGCCAAGATCGATTTCGGGGGGCGCGGGGCTACACCTTC. It codes for CASSQDRFRGARGYTF. The V call is TRBV4-1, the J call TRBJ1-2; D is possibly TRBD1 (6 bases). The CDR3 has 16 residues. CDR1 is MGHRA, CDR2 YSYEKL, per germline. Between the trimmed V and J ends, which lost 0 bases and 8 bases, there was a span of 19 bases.

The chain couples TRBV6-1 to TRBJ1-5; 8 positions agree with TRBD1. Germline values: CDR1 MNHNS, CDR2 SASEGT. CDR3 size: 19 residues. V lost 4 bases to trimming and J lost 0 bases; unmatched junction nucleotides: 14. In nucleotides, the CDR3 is TGTGCCAGCAGTGCCCCTCATTCCGGGACAGGTTATAGCAATCAGCCCCAGCATTTT. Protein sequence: CASSAPHSGTGYSNQPQHF.

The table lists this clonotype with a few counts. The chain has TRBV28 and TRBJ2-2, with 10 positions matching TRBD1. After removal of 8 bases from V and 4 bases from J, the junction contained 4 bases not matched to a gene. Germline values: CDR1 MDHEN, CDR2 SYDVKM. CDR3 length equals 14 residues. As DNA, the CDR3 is TGTGCCAGCGATGGACAGGGGGGCACCGGGGAGCTGTTTTTT. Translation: CASDGQGGTGELFF.

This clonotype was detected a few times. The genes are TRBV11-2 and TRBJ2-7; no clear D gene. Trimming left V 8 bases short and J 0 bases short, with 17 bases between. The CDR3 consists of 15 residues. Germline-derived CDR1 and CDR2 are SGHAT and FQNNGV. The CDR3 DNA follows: TGTGCCAGCCGATCTACAGAGCTTATCTCCTACGAGCAGTACTTC. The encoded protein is CASRSTELISYEQYF.

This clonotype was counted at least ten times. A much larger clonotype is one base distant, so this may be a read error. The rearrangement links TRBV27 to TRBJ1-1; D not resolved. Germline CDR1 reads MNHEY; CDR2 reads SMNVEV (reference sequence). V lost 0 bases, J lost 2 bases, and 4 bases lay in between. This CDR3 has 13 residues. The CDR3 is CASSLSDNTEAFF. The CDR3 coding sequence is TGTGCCAGCAGTTTATCGGACAACACTGAAGCTTTCTTT.